The next 13 T cell receptor beta chains were all read from a single sample in a study of radiotherapy plus CTLA-4 blockade in lung cancer. TCRdb's table, derived via immunoSEQ multiplex PCR, lists solely in-frame clones and lacks some. Of about 94,000 clones listed, approximately 78% are singletons. The specimen was peripheral blood, collected from a patient treated with radiotherapy plus ipilimumab. The receptors stem from a human donor with non-small cell lung cancer that progressed on radiotherapy plus ipilimumab.

This clone is a singleton in its sample. The genes are TRBV5-6 and TRBJ2-5; tentatively, D is TRBD1 (6 bases). This CDR3 has 14 amino acids. Trimming pared 7 bases from V and 2 bases from J, leaving 15 bases between. Germline V gives CDR1 SGHDT, CDR2 YYEEEE. In DNA form, the CDR3 reads TGTGCCAGCTTGGGAGACAGGCATCAAGAGACCCAGTACTTC. Its translation: CASLGDRHQETQYF.

J is TRBJ2-6 and V is TRBV5-1, with unresolved D. This CDR3 spans 18 amino acids. V was cut by 0 bases and J by 1 base, with 14 bases left in between. The germline V gene has CDR1 SGHRS and CDR2 YFSETQ. The CDR3 coding sequence is TGCGCCAGCAGCTTGGCCACAGCCCTGAGTTCTGGGGCCAACGTCCTGACTTTC. It is translated as CASSLATALSSGANVLTF. The whole variable domain, remainder taken from reference TRBV5-1 and TRBJ2-6, is KAGVTQTPRYLIKTRGQQVTLSCSPISGHRSVSWYQQTPGQGLQFLFEYFSETQRNKGNFPGRFSGRQFSNSRSEMNVSTLELGDSALYLCASSLATALSSGANVLTFGAGSRLTVL.

The chain joins TRBV6-4 to TRBJ1-5, with D hard to call. The V and J ends lost 6 bases and 11 bases respectively, with 20 bases between them. The CDR3 is 14 amino acids. Per germline, CDR1 MRHNA and CDR2 SNTAGT. The CDR3 DNA reads as TGTGCCAGCAGGGACCCGGGCCGCGGATGGGCCCAGCATTTT. Translating it yields CASRDPGRGWAQHF.

The chain combines TRBV7-8 with TRBJ1-1; unclear D gene. This CDR3 region has 14 residues. The germline CDR1 and CDR2 sequences are SGHVS and FQNEAQ. V lost 6 bases and J lost 0, with 11 bases in between. CDR3: CASRGNSLNTEAFF. The CDR3 region has the DNA TGTGCCAGCAGGGGGAACAGCTTGAACACTGAAGCTTTCTTT.

The chain employs TRBV9 and TRBJ2-3; D is perhaps TRBD2 (5 bases). The CDR3 is 15 amino acids. The V gene lost 2 bases and the J gene lost 2 bases, with 12 bases spanning the gap. Germline V gene lookup returns CDR1 SGDLS and CDR2 YYNGEE. CDR3 DNA: TGTGCCAGCAGCGTTGGACTGGGTATCACAGATACGCAGTATTTT. Encoded protein: CASSVGLGITDTQYF.

The CDR3 region has the DNA TGTGCCATCAGTGCCTCGAGGACAGCGGGACTAGCGACGCAGTACGTC. Translated: CAISASRTAGLATQYV. The chain carries TRBV10-3 and TRBJ2-7; 10 bases line up with TRBD2. The V and J ends lost 4 bases and 9 bases, in that order; junction bases with no gene match: 15. Germline V gives CDR1 ENHRY, CDR2 SYGVKD. The CDR3 covers 16 residues.

The chain recombines TRBV6-5 with TRBJ1-5; D remains ambiguous. The V gene lost 4 bases and the J gene lost 7 bases, with 14 bases spanning the gap. Per germline, CDR1 MNHEY and CDR2 SVGAGI. The CDR3 loop spans 14 amino acids. The CDR3 DNA sequence: TGTGCCAGCAGTTTTTTAGGGTTGGGACAGCCCCAGCATTTT. Translated: CASSFLGLGQPQHF.

The chain has TRBV19 and TRBJ2-2; TRBD1 or TRBD2 may be the D gene (6 bases each). V shed 1 base and J shed 2 bases, with 11 bases lying between them. Looked up from germline, CDR1 is LNHDA and CDR2 is SQIVND (reference sequence). The CDR3 runs 16 residues. The CDR3 spells CASSIGGASNTGELFF. DNA of the CDR3: TGTGCCAGTAGTATAGGGGGGGCGTCAAACACCGGGGAGCTGTTTTTT. Full variable domain (missing parts from reference TRBV19 and TRBJ2-2): DGGITQSPKYLFRKEGQNVTLSCEQNLNHDAMYWYRQDPGQGLRLIYYSQIVNDFQKGDIAEGYSVSREKKESFPLTVTSAQKNPTAFYLCASSIGGASNTGELFFGEGSRLTVL.

The chain employs TRBV5-6 and TRBJ2-5, with 7 bases that match TRBD2. With 4 bases clipped from V and 3 bases from J, the junction kept 12 bases outside the gene matches. The germline CDR1 and CDR2 sequences are SGHDT and YYEEEE. This CDR3 contains 16 residues. CDR3 bases: TGTGCCAGCAGCCCCATCCTAGCGGAGATTGAAGAGACCCAGTACTTC. Translated: CASSPILAEIEETQYF. The full variable domain, with the rest looked up from reference TRBV5-6 and TRBJ2-5, is DAGVTQSPTHLIKTRGQQVTLRCSPKSGHDTVSWYQQALGQGPQFIFQYYEEEERQRGNFPDRFSGHQFPNYSSELNVNALLLGDSALYLCASSPILAEIEETQYFGPGTRLLVL.

The rearrangement links TRBV4-2 to TRBJ2-6; TRBD1 aligns across 9 bases. The CDR3 sequence is 21 residues long. The germline CDR1 and CDR2 sequences are LGHNA and YNFKEQ. J was trimmed by 0 bases and V by 7 bases; bases with no gene match: 19. CDR3 sequence: CASTQSFWGQGRISGANVLTF. The CDR3 nucleotides read TGTGCCAGCACCCAGTCGTTTTGGGGACAGGGACGCATCTCTGGGGCCAACGTCCTGACTTTC.

The chain couples TRBV5-6 to TRBJ1-1; D is unresolved. The CDR3 is 11 amino acids. Germline V gives CDR1 SGHDT, CDR2 YYEEEE. Trimming cost V 4 bases and J 5 bases, with 6 bases left between them. In DNA, the CDR3 is TGTGCCAGCAGCCTTAATACTGAAGCTTTCTTT. Translating gives CASSLNTEAFF.

The chain has TRBV19 and TRBJ2-1, with 10 bases matching TRBD2. CDR1 is LNHDA and CDR2 is SQIVND in the germline V gene (reference sequence). The length of the CDR3 is 17 residues. V was clipped by 5 bases and J by 0 bases; unmatched bases: 7. The CDR3 reads CASSWTPSGSSYNEQFF. In DNA form, the CDR3 reads TGTGCCAGTAGTTGGACTCCTAGCGGGAGCTCCTACAATGAGCAGTTCTTC.

The chain employs TRBV19 and TRBJ1-1; perhaps TRBD1 as D (6 bases). The CDR3 totals 13 residues. The ends were cut back, 4 bases at V and 8 bases at J, with 14 bases in the middle. CDR1 LNHDA and CDR2 SQIVND come from the germline V gene (reference sequence). The CDR3 bases are TGTGCCAGTAGTAACACTCAGGGGAGGGAAGCTTTCTTT. The encoded protein is CASSNTQGREAFF.